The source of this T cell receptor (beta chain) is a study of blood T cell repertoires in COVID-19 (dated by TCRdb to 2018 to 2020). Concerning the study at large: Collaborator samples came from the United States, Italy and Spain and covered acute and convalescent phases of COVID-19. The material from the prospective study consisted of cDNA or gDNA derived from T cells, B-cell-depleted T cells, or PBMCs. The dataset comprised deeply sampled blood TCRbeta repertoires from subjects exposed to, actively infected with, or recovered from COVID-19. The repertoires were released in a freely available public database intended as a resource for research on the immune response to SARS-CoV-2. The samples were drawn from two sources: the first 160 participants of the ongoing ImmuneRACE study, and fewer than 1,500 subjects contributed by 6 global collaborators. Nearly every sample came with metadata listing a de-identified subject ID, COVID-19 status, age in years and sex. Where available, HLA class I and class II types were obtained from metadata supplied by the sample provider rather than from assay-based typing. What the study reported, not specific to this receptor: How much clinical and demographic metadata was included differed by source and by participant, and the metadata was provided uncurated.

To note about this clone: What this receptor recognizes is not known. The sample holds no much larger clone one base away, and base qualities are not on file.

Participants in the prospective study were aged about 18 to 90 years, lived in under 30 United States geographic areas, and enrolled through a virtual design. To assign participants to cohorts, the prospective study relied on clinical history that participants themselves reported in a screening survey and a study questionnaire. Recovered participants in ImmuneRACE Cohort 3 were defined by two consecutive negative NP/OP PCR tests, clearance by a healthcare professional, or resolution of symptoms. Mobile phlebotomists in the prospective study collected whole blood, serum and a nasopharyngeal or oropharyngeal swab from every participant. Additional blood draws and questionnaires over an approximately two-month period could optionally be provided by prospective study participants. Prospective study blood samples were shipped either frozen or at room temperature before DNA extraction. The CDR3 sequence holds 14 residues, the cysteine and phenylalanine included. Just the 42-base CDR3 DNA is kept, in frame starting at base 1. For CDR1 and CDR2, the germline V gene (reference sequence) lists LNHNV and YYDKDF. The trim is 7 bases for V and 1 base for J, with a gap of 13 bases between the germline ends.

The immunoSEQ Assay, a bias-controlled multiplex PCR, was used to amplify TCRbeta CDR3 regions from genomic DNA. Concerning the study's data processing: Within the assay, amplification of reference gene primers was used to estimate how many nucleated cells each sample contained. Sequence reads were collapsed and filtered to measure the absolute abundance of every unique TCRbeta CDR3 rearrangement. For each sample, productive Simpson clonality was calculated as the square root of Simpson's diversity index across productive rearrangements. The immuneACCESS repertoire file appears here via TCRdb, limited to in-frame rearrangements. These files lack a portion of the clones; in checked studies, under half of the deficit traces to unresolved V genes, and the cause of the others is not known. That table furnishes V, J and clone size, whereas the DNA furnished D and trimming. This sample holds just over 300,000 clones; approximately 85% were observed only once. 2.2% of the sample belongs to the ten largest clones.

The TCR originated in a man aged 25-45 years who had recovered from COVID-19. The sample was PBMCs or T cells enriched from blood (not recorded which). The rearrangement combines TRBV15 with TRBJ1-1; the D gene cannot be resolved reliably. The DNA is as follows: TGTGCCACCAAAGCAGCGCTGACGAACACTGAAGCTTTCTTT. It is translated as CATKAALTNTEAFF. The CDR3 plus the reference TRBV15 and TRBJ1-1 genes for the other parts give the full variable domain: DAMVIQNPRYQVTQFGKPVTLSCSQTLNHNVMYWYQQKSSQAPKLLFHYYDKDFNNEADTPDNFQSRRPNTSFCFLDIRSPGLGDTAMYLCATKAALTNTEAFFGQGTRLTVV.